These 30 T cell receptor beta chains originate from one sample sequenced in a study of OX40 agonist ivuxolimab in advanced cancers. TCRdb's table, derived via immunoSEQ multiplex PCR, lists solely in-frame clones and lacks some. This table has 63,000 or so clones, about 91% appearing once. The sequencing used CD4+ or CD8+ T cells sorted from blood, collected in a trial of the OX40 agonist ivuxolimab. The receptors come from an adult with an advanced solid tumor such as melanoma, head and neck, liver or kidney cancer.

The V call is TRBV15, the J call TRBJ1-4; D remains ambiguous. The ends were cut back, 0 bases at V and 5 bases at J, with 13 bases in the middle. This CDR3 has 16 amino acids. The germline gives CDR1 LNHNV, CDR2 YYDKDF (reference sequence). CDR3 residues: CATSRDFQAENEKLFF. In DNA form, the CDR3 reads TGTGCCACCAGCAGAGATTTTCAGGCGGAAAATGAAAAACTGTTTTTT.

J is TRBJ2-7 and V is TRBV5-3; no reliable D call. TRBV5-3 is marked as an open reading frame, function uncertain. This CDR3 contains 11 residues. Trimming cost V 0 bases and J 3 bases, with 1 base left between them. CDR3 nucleotides: TGTGCCAGAAGCTTGGGCTACGAGCAGTACTTC. As protein: CARSLGYEQYF.

The chain carries TRBV28 and TRBJ1-2; the match to TRBD1 covers 8 bases. CDR3 length equals 14 residues. Trimming cost V 5 bases and J 0 bases; bases outside gene matches: 2. Looked up from germline, CDR1 is MDHEN and CDR2 is SYDVKM. CDR3 sequence reads: CASSGQGSNYGYTF. In DNA form, the CDR3 reads TGTGCCAGCAGTGGACAGGGATCTAACTATGGCTACACCTTC.

This chain uses TRBV19 with TRBJ2-3; 9 bases agree with TRBD1. V was pared by 9 bases and J by 4 bases, with 17 bases of the junction left unmatched. The germline V gene encodes CDR1 LNHDA and CDR2 SQIVND (reference sequence). CDR3 length equals 17 residues. The CDR3 region is CARNRWFRTGVPDTQYF. The CDR3 nucleotides read TGTGCCAGAAATCGGTGGTTTAGGACAGGGGTCCCAGATACGCAGTATTTT. Variable domain in full (rest from reference TRBV19 and TRBJ2-3): DGGITQSPKYLFRKEGQNVTLSCEQNLNHDAMYWYRQDPGQGLRLIYYSQIVNDFQKGDIAEGYSVSREKKESFPLTVTSAQKNPTAFYLCARNRWFRTGVPDTQYFGPGTRLTVL.

This chain connects TRBV27 to TRBJ1-5; weak D call: TRBD1 (6 bases). Trimming shortened V by 8 bases and J by 5 bases, and 16 bases separated the two germline ends. Germline assignment: CDR1 MNHEY and CDR2 SMNVEV (reference sequence). This CDR3 spans 14 amino acids. The CDR3 coding sequence is TGTGCCAGCGGACTCGGGACACCCTATCAGCCCCAGCATTTT. It translates to CASGLGTPYQPQHF.

The chain recombines TRBV7-9 with TRBJ2-1; 13 bases match TRBD2. Trimming cost V 4 bases and J 8 bases; bases outside gene matches: 5. CDR3 length: 15 amino acids. Germline assignment: CDR1 SEHNR and CDR2 FQNEAQ (reference sequence). CDR3 in amino acids: CASSSTSGGSDEQFF. CDR3 sequence (DNA): TGTGCCAGCAGCTCGACTAGCGGGGGGTCGGATGAGCAGTTCTTC.

The chain carries TRBV9 and TRBJ1-1; 9 bases agree with TRBD1. J gave up 0 bases and V 0 bases, and 6 bases lay outside the gene matches. Per germline, CDR1 SGDLS and CDR2 YYNGEE. The CDR3 totals 17 residues. This chain's CDR3 is CASSVGDRVRLNTEAFF. In DNA, the CDR3 is TGTGCCAGCAGCGTAGGGGACAGGGTCCGATTGAACACTGAAGCTTTCTTT.

V and J are TRBV4-3 and TRBJ2-2, with D maybe TRBD2 (5 bases). This CDR3 comprises 14 residues. Trimming shortened V by 0 bases and J by 4 bases, and 6 bases separated the two germline ends. Germline-derived CDR1 and CDR2 are LGHNA and YSLEER. The CDR3 DNA reads as TGCGCCAGCAGCCAAGAAGAGGGCACCGGGGAGCTGTTTTTT. It encodes CASSQEEGTGELFF.

The chain carries TRBV7-9 and TRBJ2-7, with 8 bases fitting TRBD2. The CDR3 covers 13 residues. Unmatched junction bases numbered 8, after V lost 6 bases and J lost 7 bases. Germline values: CDR1 SEHNR, CDR2 FQNEAQ (reference sequence). In DNA, the CDR3 is TGTGCCAGCAGTGGTAGCGGGACTGGAGAGCAGTACTTC. Amino acid sequence: CASSGSGTGEQYF.

This rearrangement joins TRBV4-3 to TRBJ2-7, with D possibly TRBD2 on 5 matching bases. This CDR3 has 13 amino acids. The V gene's germline CDR1 is LGHNA and CDR2 YSLEER. V lost 3 bases to trimming and J lost 6 bases, with 12 bases between them. The CDR3, as DNA: TGCGCCAGCAGCCATAGACTGCGGGCCGAGCAGTACTTC. Protein sequence: CASSHRLRAEQYF.

This chain uses TRBV11-3 with TRBJ2-2, with unresolved D. CDR3 length equals 13 residues. Trimming stripped 1 base from V and 4 bases from J, with 4 bases between. Germline-derived CDR1 and CDR2 are SGHNT and YENEEA. The CDR3 spells CASSLGTTGELFF. CDR3 coding DNA: TGTGCCAGCAGCTTAGGTACCACCGGGGAGCTGTTTTTT.

This chain uses TRBV18 with TRBJ2-1; 9 positions match TRBD2. The CDR3 sequence is 17 residues long. V lost 2 bases to trimming and J lost 7 bases; unmatched junction nucleotides: 12. The V gene's germline CDR1 is KGHSH and CDR2 LQKENI. The CDR3 region has the DNA TGTGCCAGCTCACCAGATCGTCGGACTAGCGTGAGGAATGAGCAGTTCTTC. Its protein is CASSPDRRTSVRNEQFF.

This chain joins TRBV4-1 and TRBJ2-7; D might be TRBD1 (7 bases). Per the germline V gene, CDR1 is MGHRA and CDR2 is YSYEKL. The CDR3 loop spans 14 amino acids. Trimming pared 2 bases from V and 6 bases from J, leaving 14 bases between. The CDR3 sequence: CASSQYQGGGEQYF. As DNA, the CDR3 is TGCGCCAGCAGCCAATATCAGGGGGGAGGCGAGCAGTACTTC.

J is TRBJ2-7 and V is TRBV28; D is possibly TRBD1 (6 bases). The length of the CDR3 is 15 residues. Deletions cut 3 bases from V and 0 bases from J, with 12 bases between. CDR1 is MDHEN, CDR2 SYDVKM, per germline. The CDR3 spells CASSFRDTSSYEQYV. The DNA for the CDR3 is TGTGCCAGCAGTTTCCGGGACACCAGCTCCTACGAGCAGTACGTC.

This chain uses TRBV15 with TRBJ1-1; TRBD1 aligns across 8 bases. The J segment lost 2 bases and the V segment lost 4 bases, leaving 6 bases of the junction unmatched. This CDR3 region has 15 residues. Germline CDR1 reads LNHNV; CDR2 reads YYDKDF (reference sequence). This chain's CDR3 is CATSTRTGFNTEAFF. The CDR3 DNA sequence: TGTGCCACCAGCACCCGGACAGGGTTTAACACTGAAGCTTTCTTT.

The chain links TRBV4-1 to TRBJ2-3; 9 bases map to TRBD2. V lost 1 base to trimming and J lost 2 bases; unmatched junction nucleotides: 10. The length of the CDR3 is 18 residues. Per germline, CDR1 MGHRA and CDR2 YSYEKL. In DNA, the CDR3 is TGCGCCAGCAGCCAAGCTCAGCGGAGCGGGGGGCCCACAGATACGCAGTATTTT. It specifies CASSQAQRSGGPTDTQYF.

This clone was picked up one time. For the CDR3, the DNA is TGTGCCAGCAGCTTAGGACAGGGGAACACCGGGGAGCTGTTTTTT. Protein sequence: CASSLGQGNTGELFF. This chain links TRBV7-6 with TRBJ2-2; 7 bases align to TRBD1. This CDR3 spans 15 amino acids. Trimming at V came to 1 base and at J to 1 base, leaving 0 bases not matched to a gene. Germline V gives CDR1 SGHVS, CDR2 FNYEAQ.

The chain carries TRBV7-6 and TRBJ2-7; TRBD2 matches at 8 bases. The CDR3 covers 16 residues. V was clipped by 1 base and J by 2 bases; unmatched bases: 7. The germline V gene has CDR1 SGHVS and CDR2 FNYEAQ. CDR3 nucleotides: TGTGCCAGCAGCTTAGTAACGGGCGGGGGGCCCTACGAGCAGTACTTC. Its translation: CASSLVTGGGPYEQYF.

The J gene is TRBJ2-1, the V gene TRBV4-1, with D possibly being TRBD2 (6 bases). The V end was cut by 0 bases, the J end by 4 bases, with 16 bases between. Germline-derived CDR1 and CDR2 are MGHRA and YSYEKL. The CDR3 is made up of 17 amino acids. Written as DNA, the CDR3 is TGCGCCAGCAGCCAAGATCACAGTGGAGGGCCGTACAATGAGCAGTTCTTC. This sequence encodes CASSQDHSGGPYNEQFF.

The V call is TRBV7-9, the J call TRBJ2-5; 7 bases are a match to TRBD1. Germline-derived CDR1 and CDR2 are SEHNR and FQNEAQ (reference sequence). There are 15 residues in the CDR3. V lost 5 bases to trimming and J lost 3 bases; unmatched junction nucleotides: 9. The CDR3 spells CASSRPTGPKETQYF. DNA for the CDR3: TGTGCCAGCAGCCGACCGACAGGGCCGAAAGAGACCCAGTACTTC.

The rearrangement uses TRBV7-9 and TRBJ2-7; 12 positions match TRBD1. The CDR3 length is 15 residues. Germline-derived CDR1 and CDR2 are SEHNR and FQNEAQ (reference sequence). With 4 bases clipped from V and 6 bases from J, the junction kept 7 bases outside the gene matches. Here the CDR3 reads CASSSLGQGAGEQYF. CDR3 in DNA: TGTGCCAGCAGCTCACTGGGACAGGGGGCGGGCGAGCAGTACTTC.

This chain uses TRBV18 with TRBJ2-3; D gene unclear. V was trimmed by 3 bases and J by 0 bases, leaving 7 bases between them. The germline gives CDR1 KGHSH, CDR2 LQKENI. The CDR3 has 14 residues. This chain's CDR3 is CASSPIGSTDTQYF. CDR3 DNA sequence: TGTGCCAGCTCACCCATAGGAAGCACAGATACGCAGTATTTT.

The rearrangement links TRBV19 to TRBJ2-2, with 9 bases matching TRBD1. The CDR3 is made up of 17 amino acids. The germline CDR1 and CDR2 sequences are LNHDA and SQIVND (reference sequence). Losses at the gene ends were 3 bases for V and 4 bases for J; bases not matched to a gene: 9. The CDR3 loop is CASSILRDRVRTGELFF. In nucleotides, the CDR3 is TGTGCCAGTAGTATTCTCCGGGACAGGGTCCGCACCGGGGAGCTGTTTTTT. Full variable domain (missing parts from reference TRBV19 and TRBJ2-2): DGGITQSPKYLFRKEGQNVTLSCEQNLNHDAMYWYRQDPGQGLRLIYYSQIVNDFQKGDIAEGYSVSREKKESFPLTVTSAQKNPTAFYLCASSILRDRVRTGELFFGEGSRLTVL.

The chain employs TRBV27 and TRBJ1-1; D is perhaps TRBD1 (5 bases). Germline loops: CDR1 MNHEY, CDR2 SMNVEV (reference sequence). This CDR3 spans 14 amino acids. Trimming shortened V by 6 bases and J by 3 bases, and 14 bases separated the two germline ends. CDR3 nucleotide sequence: TGTGCCAGCAGACGCTTCACGGGGGACACTGAAGCTTTCTTT. Protein: CASRRFTGDTEAFF.

This clone is categorized as medium-sized. The V and J genes are TRBV7-8 and TRBJ2-7; D is uncertain. Germline CDR1 is SGHVS and CDR2 is FQNEAQ. The CDR3 has 13 residues. V was pared by 1 base and J by 4 bases, with 8 bases between. The chain's CDR3 is CASSLGMRYEQYF. The CDR3 nucleotides read TGTGCCAGCAGCTTAGGGATGCGGTACGAGCAGTACTTC. Complete variable domain (other parts from reference TRBV7-8 and TRBJ2-7): GAGVSQSPRYKVAKRGQDVALRCDPISGHVSLFWYQQALGQGPEFLTYFQNEAQLDKSGLPSDRFFAERPEGSVSTLKIQRTQQEDSAVYLCASSLGMRYEQYFGPGTRLTVT.

The chain uses TRBV28 and TRBJ1-2; D may be TRBD1 (5 bases). This CDR3 is built from 15 residues. With 2 bases removed from V and 5 bases from J, the gap between germline ends came to 15 bases. Germline V gene data show CDR1 as MDHEN and CDR2 as SYDVKM. The CDR3 loop reads CASSLRGVIWYGYTF. The DNA of the CDR3 is TGTGCCAGCAGTTTAAGGGGCGTAATTTGGTATGGCTACACCTTC.

The chain joins TRBV2 to TRBJ2-5; possibly TRBD2 for D (6 bases). The CDR3 spans 13 residues. V was shortened by 10 bases and J by 5 bases, with 17 bases between the two germline ends. CDR1 SNHLY and CDR2 FYNNEI come from the germline V gene. For the CDR3, the DNA is TGTGCCACCTGGGCGGGGTCTGGGGAGACCCAGTACTTC. This encodes CATWAGSGETQYF.

The chain combines TRBV10-3 with TRBJ1-1; 7 bases map to TRBD1. This CDR3 comprises 15 residues. The V segment lost 0 bases and the J segment 1 base; nucleotides outside the gene matches: 2. The V gene's germline CDR1 is ENHRY and CDR2 SYGVKD. The chain's CDR3 is CAISESGDRNTEAFF. In DNA form, the CDR3 reads TGTGCCATCAGTGAGTCTGGGGACAGGAACACTGAAGCTTTCTTT.

As regards this clone: This specimen includes other DNA sequences encoding the same CDR3. The CDR3 nucleotides read TGTGCCAGCAGCTTGGGGGTCTACGAGCAGTACGTC. Translated: CASSLGVYEQYV. The chain has TRBV11-2 and TRBJ2-7, with D perhaps TRBD1 or TRBD2 (5 bases each). Germline loops: CDR1 SGHAT, CDR2 FQNNGV. This CDR3 is built from 12 residues. V was clipped by 3 bases and J by 3 bases, with 6 bases between them.

The J gene is TRBJ1-4, the V gene TRBV5-4; 8 bases match TRBD1. Trimming took 2 bases from V and 5 from J; bases not matched to a gene: 8. Germline-derived CDR1 and CDR2 are SGHNT and YYREEE (reference sequence). CDR3 length: 16 amino acids. The CDR3 region has the DNA TGTGCCAGCAGCTTAGCCCTGACAGGGGTAAATGAAAAACTGTTTTTT. Translated, it gives CASSLALTGVNEKLFF.